These 10 T cell receptor beta chains were sequenced from one sample in a study of PD-1 blockade in classical Hodgkin lymphoma. Profiled with immunoSEQ multiplex PCR; TCRdb holds only in-frame clones, not every one. In the table there are roughly 55,000 clones, over 70% of which are singletons. With no exception, relapse followed autologous stem cell transplantation in all patients, and brentuximab vedotin exposure varied. The sample consisted of peripheral blood mononuclear cells (PBMCs), taken at baseline. Every receptor here comes from a human donor with classical Hodgkin lymphoma.

This clone has a handful of counts. This chain's CDR3 is CASGLSSYNEQFF. DNA of the CDR3: TGTGCTAGTGGTTTGTCCTCCTACAATGAGCAGTTCTTC. The chain joins TRBV12-5 to TRBJ2-1; D is unclear. CDR3 length: 13 residues. V shed 2 bases and J shed 0 bases, with 2 bases lying between them. Germline lookup yields CDR1 LGHNT and CDR2 FRNRAP.

The rearrangement joins TRBV6-5 to TRBJ1-5; TRBD1 matches at 8 bases. Germline trimming cut 6 bases from V and 11 bases from J; bases unmatched to any gene: 15. Germline-derived CDR1 and CDR2 are MNHEY and SVGAGI. The CDR3 runs to 15 residues. DNA of the CDR3: TGTGCCAGCAGCGCAAGGACAGGGAGCCTTTCAGCCCAGCATTTT. It translates to CASSARTGSLSAQHF.

This chain joins TRBV25-1 and TRBJ2-3; 7 bases are shared with TRBD2. The CDR3 runs 17 residues. CDR1 MGHDK and CDR2 SYGVNS come from the germline V gene. With 1 base clipped from V and 2 bases from J, the junction kept 9 bases outside the gene matches. The DNA for the CDR3 is TGTGCCAGCAGTGAATGGATTAGCGGGTCATTCACAGATACGCAGTATTTT. Translation gives CASSEWISGSFTDTQYF.

The rearrangement joins TRBV16 to TRBJ1-2; D gene ambiguous. V was cut by 1 base and J by 4 bases, with 7 bases left in between. Germline CDR1 KGHSY, CDR2 FQNENV. The CDR3 is 13 residues long. The CDR3 is CASSQYDTYGYTF. Written as DNA, the CDR3 is TGTGCCAGCAGCCAATACGACACCTATGGCTACACCTTC.

This chain links TRBV9 with TRBJ1-2; the D is unclear. CDR1 SGDLS and CDR2 YYNGEE come from the germline V gene. The length of the CDR3 is 14 residues. The V end was cut by 5 bases, the J end by 6 bases, with 17 bases between. The CDR3 protein is CASRPGPGRDGYTF. Written as DNA, the CDR3 is TGTGCCAGCAGACCAGGACCGGGAAGGGATGGCTACACCTTC.

This clone has just one count. J is TRBJ2-1 and V is TRBV29-1; 9 nucleotides line up with TRBD2. The junction had 16 bases not matched to a gene; V was cut back by 7 bases and J by 15 bases. The CDR3 is 13 residues long. Germline V CDR1 and CDR2: SQVTM, ANQGSEA. The CDR3 DNA reads TGCAGCGCCTATTCAGCGGGAGGACGGAATTTGTTCTTC. It codes for CSAYSAGGRNLFF.

The chain has TRBV10-3 and TRBJ1-1; TRBD1 agrees at 7 bases. V lost 0 bases, J lost 11 bases, and 12 bases stayed unmatched. Germline-derived CDR1 and CDR2 are ENHRY and SYGVKD. This CDR3 is 15 amino acids long. CDR3 protein: CAISESQGTVTGAFF. DNA of the CDR3: TGTGCCATCAGTGAGTCTCAGGGGACAGTCACGGGGGCTTTCTTT.

The chain combines TRBV7-3 with TRBJ2-1, with 11 nucleotides matching TRBD2. The length of the CDR3 is 16 residues. From germline, CDR1 is SGHTA and CDR2 FQGTGA. V was clipped by 5 bases and J by 4 bases; unmatched bases: 7. The DNA for the CDR3 is TGTGCCAGCAGCCCGCTGGCTAGCGGGGGGTACAATGAGCAGTTCTTC. Protein sequence: CASSPLASGGYNEQFF.

About this clone: Additional DNA sequences in this sample encode the identical CDR3. The chain links TRBV30 to TRBJ1-1; D unresolved. The V gene lost 6 bases and the J gene lost 6 bases, with 11 bases spanning the gap. This CDR3 is built from 11 residues. The germline CDR1 and CDR2 sequences are GTSNPN and SVGIG (reference sequence). CDR3 sequence reads: CACSGGPEAFF. For the CDR3, the DNA is TGTGCCTGCTCCGGAGGCCCTGAAGCTTTCTTT.

This clone was recorded only once. The chain links TRBV29-1 to TRBJ1-2, with a possible D match to TRBD1 (5 bases). With 8 bases removed from V and 7 bases from J, the gap between germline ends came to 26 bases. Per germline, CDR1 SQVTM and CDR2 ANQGSEA. CDR3 size: 15 residues. The CDR3 spells CSTQRPTVIRGGYTF. The CDR3 DNA follows: TGCAGCACCCAAAGACCGACAGTTATTAGGGGTGGCTACACCTTC.